The TCR beta chain under discussion was sequenced for a study of regulatory T cells in long-lasting Graves disease. Study-level results: Small sample size may have lowered accuracy.

Trimming pared 1 base from V and 13 bases from J, leaving 14 bases between. The CDR3 length is 14 residues. Germline V gene lookup returns CDR1 MNHNS and CDR2 SASEGT. Time point given: newly diagnosed GD, antithyroid drugs for less than 3 months. RNA extracted from PBMCs served as the sequencing template. EDTA tubes received about 10 milliliters of collected peripheral blood. At least ten counts were recorded for this clonotype. As yet, its antigen is unknown. Building the TCR beta libraries relied on iRepertoire HTBI primers, and CDR3 regions underwent Arm-PCR. Authors' data handling: About 60 TRBV and roughly 15 TRBJ segments were identified across samples. TCRdb recomputed calls from the multiplex PCR reads with MiXCR, one row per CDR3 protein. TCRdb assigned the V and J calls; the authors' analysis was not used. The top ten clones hold 20% to 25% of a sample with 350,000 to 400,000 distinct CDR3 sequences, around 16% of them seen once.

The clonotype was recovered from a female donor with Graves disease. The chain carries TRBV6-1 and TRBJ1-6; a weak D match, TRBD1 (6 bases). This specimen consisted of peripheral blood mononuclear cells (PBMCs), obtained at new diagnosis, from a patient treated with antithyroid drugs. CDR3 sequence: CASSEVGARNPLHF. DNA for the CDR3: TGTGCCAGCAGTGAAGTGGGGGCAAGAAACCCCCTCCACTTT.